Listed here are 23 T cell receptor beta chains from one sample, sequenced in a study of identical twins (dated by TCRdb to about 2016). The library was made by 5' RACE. TCRdb shows the sequencer as Illumina HiSeq 2000. TCRdb redid the processing of the public reads, applying fastp at Q25 and MiXCR, and retained in-frame beta chains. Entries are consolidated by CDR3 protein sequence, retaining the most common genes and DNA. The sample contains hundreds of thousands of distinct CDR3 sequences, about a fifth of them found a single time. Of the sample, 0.48% falls within the top ten clones. The same specimen was also included in a second study, on yellow fever vaccine responses in identical twins.

Sample: CD4+ T cells sorted from blood. These receptors all come from a woman aged 18-30 years in good health.

V and J are TRBV12-3 or TRBV12-4 and TRBJ2-1; 10 nucleotides line up with TRBD2. After removal of 6 bases from V and 3 bases from J, the junction contained 5 bases not matched to a gene. The CDR3 runs to 15 residues. The CDR3 spells CASSSSGRGYNEQFF. The CDR3 DNA reads TGTGCCAGCAGCTCCAGCGGGAGGGGCTACAATGAGCAGTTCTTC.

The V and J genes are TRBV7-6 and TRBJ2-7; D is uncertain. This CDR3 spans 13 amino acids. Trimming removed 4 bases from V and 4 bases from J, with 11 bases in between. The germline V gene has CDR1 SGHVS and CDR2 FNYEAQ. CDR3 nucleotides: TGTGCCAGCAGCTCCGGCTACAAATACGAGCAGTACTTC. Translation gives CASSSGYKYEQYF.

This clonotype turned up a few times. The gene calls are TRBV7-8 and TRBJ2-7; possibly TRBD2 for D (6 bases). The CDR3 runs 14 residues. V gave up 5 bases and J gave up 2 bases, with 13 bases separating them. CDR1 is SGHVS and CDR2 is FQNEAQ in the germline V gene. The CDR3 sequence: CASSLGLPAYEQYV. Written as DNA, the CDR3 is TGTGCCAGCAGCCTCGGACTACCTGCCTACGAGCAGTACGTC.

The V call is TRBV20-1, the J call TRBJ2-5; TRBD2 is a possible D gene (5 bases). Per germline, CDR1 DFQATT and CDR2 SNEGSKA (reference sequence). Trimming stripped 4 bases from V and 4 bases from J, with 13 bases between. This CDR3 spans 13 amino acids. As DNA, the CDR3 is TGCAGTGCTAAAATGGACGGAGGAGAGACCCAGTACTTC. This gives the protein CSAKMDGGETQYF.

V and J are TRBV3-1 and TRBJ2-1; TRBD2 matches 11 bases. Trimming at V came to 4 bases and at J to 7 bases, leaving 9 bases not matched to a gene. The CDR3 is 16 residues long. In germline, CDR1 is LGHDT, CDR2 YNNKEL (reference sequence). Here the CDR3 DNA reads TGTGCCAGCAGCCCGCCGGACAGACTAGCGGGAAATGAGCAGTTCTTC. Amino acid sequence: CASSPPDRLAGNEQFF.

In its sample, this clonotype was seen a few times. V usage is TRBV2 and J usage is TRBJ2-1; 11 positions agree with TRBD2. V shed 3 bases and J 9 bases; nucleotides not matched to a gene: 7. Germline V CDR1 and CDR2: SNHLY, FYNNEI. The length of the CDR3 is 15 residues. In nucleotides, the CDR3 is TGTGCCAGCAGTGAGGGGCTAGCGGGAGGTTTTGAGCAGTTCTTC. Translation: CASSEGLAGGFEQFF.

This clonotype has more than one count but fewer than ten. The chain is built from TRBV12-3 or TRBV12-4 and TRBJ2-5; D not resolved. This CDR3 contains 13 residues. V was shortened by 3 bases and J by 3 bases, with 8 bases between the two germline ends. CDR3 in amino acids: CASSFGVKETQYF. CDR3 nucleotides: TGTGCCAGCAGTTTTGGGGTTAAAGAGACCCAGTACTTC.

This clonotype occurred a few times. The rearrangement uses TRBV12-3 or TRBV12-4 and TRBJ2-7; the match to TRBD1 covers 10 bases. The CDR3 has 14 amino acids. J was trimmed by 4 bases and V by 6 bases; bases with no gene match: 6. This CDR3 reads CASRSDRGPYEQYF. CDR3 DNA sequence: TGTGCCAGCAGGTCAGACAGGGGGCCTTACGAGCAGTACTTC.

The chain uses TRBV12-3 or TRBV12-4 and TRBJ2-5; 7 bases fit TRBD2. The junction had 8 bases not matched to a gene; V was cut back by 3 bases and J by 1 base. The CDR3 is 16 amino acids. The CDR3 region is CASSFIKRGRQETQYF. The CDR3, as DNA: TGTGCCAGCAGTTTTATAAAGCGGGGCCGCCAAGAGACCCAGTACTTC.

The rearrangement links TRBV27 to TRBJ2-1; TRBD2 matches at 7 bases. This CDR3 is built from 15 residues. J lost 1 base, V lost 6 bases, and 6 bases had no gene match. CDR1 and CDR2 from the germline V gene are MNHEY and SMNVEV (reference sequence). The CDR3: CASSGGSRSYNEQFF. The CDR3 region has the DNA TGTGCCAGCAGCGGGGGGTCGAGATCCTACAATGAGCAGTTCTTC.

This chain uses TRBV5-1 with TRBJ2-1; no clear D. The CDR3 spans 14 residues. V was pared by 4 bases and J by 6 bases, with 14 bases between. Germline-derived CDR1 and CDR2 are SGHRS and YFSETQ. CDR3 sequence reads: CASSAGFRLNEQFF. CDR3 nucleotides: TGCGCCAGCAGCGCTGGCTTTCGGCTCAATGAGCAGTTCTTC.

The chain recombines TRBV6-1 with TRBJ1-5; D not certain. From germline, CDR1 is MNHNS and CDR2 SASEGT. V dropped 6 bases and J dropped 0 bases, with 12 bases sitting between them. This CDR3 is built from 15 residues. As DNA, the CDR3 is TGTGCCAGCAGGGAAACCGCCAATAGCAATCAGCCCCAGCATTTT. Residues: CASRETANSNQPQHF.

The rearrangement joins TRBV20-1 to TRBJ2-1; 7 nucleotides align to TRBD2. The CDR3 sequence is 14 residues long. CDR1 and CDR2 from the germline V gene are DFQATT and SNEGSKA (reference sequence). V shed 2 bases, J shed 4 bases, and the junction held 5 bases outside the gene matches. CDR3 region: CSARCGSSYNEQFF. The CDR3 DNA reads TGCAGTGCTAGATGCGGGAGTTCGTACAATGAGCAGTTCTTC.

This chain links TRBV10-3 with TRBJ2-1; D gene unclear. The CDR3 is made up of 13 amino acids. V lost 3 bases and J 10 bases, leaving 13 bases between the germline ends. Germline values: CDR1 ENHRY, CDR2 SYGVKD. For the CDR3, the DNA is TGTGCCATCAGTGATTCGCCTGCCGAGGAGCAGTTCTTC. It specifies CAISDSPAEEQFF.

Only a few counts were recorded for this clonotype. The chain has TRBV20-1 and TRBJ2-2; perhaps TRBD2 as D (5 bases). The CDR3 has 15 amino acids. Germline CDR1 reads DFQATT; CDR2 reads SNEGSKA (reference sequence). Between the trimmed V and J ends, which lost 6 bases and 0 bases, there was a span of 14 bases. The CDR3 DNA reads as TGCAGTGCCTGTTCGGAGGAAACGAACACCGGGGAGCTGTTTTTT. It encodes CSACSEETNTGELFF.

This chain connects TRBV12-3 or TRBV12-4 to TRBJ2-1, with 12 bases fitting TRBD1. This CDR3 is built from 14 residues. V shed 3 bases and J 9 bases; nucleotides not matched to a gene: 3. The CDR3 sequence is CASSLGTGGVEQFF. The CDR3 DNA reads TGTGCCAGCAGTTTGGGGACAGGGGGCGTTGAGCAGTTCTTC.

V gene TRBV3-1 combines with J gene TRBJ2-5; D perhaps matches TRBD1 (5 bases). V gave up 1 base and J gave up 3 bases, with 9 bases separating them. This CDR3 is 14 amino acids long. The germline gives CDR1 LGHDT, CDR2 YNNKEL (reference sequence). CDR3 coding DNA: TGTGCCAGCAGCCAAGGGGGCAGGGAAGAGACCCAGTACTTC. Translation: CASSQGGREETQYF.

This clonotype turned up a few times. The limits of the CDR3 on the DNA are not certain, so only TCRdb's listed CDR3 is given. The chain is built from TRBV5-4 and TRBJ2-1; the table's D gene call, TRBD1, was not cross checked with the DNA. Germline V gene sequence: CDR1 SGHNT, CDR2 YYREEE (reference sequence). With termini counted, the CDR3 has 16 amino acids. This chain's CDR3 is CASSQPSGRDHNEQFF.

This clonotype has only a few counts. This chain joins TRBV12-3 or TRBV12-4 and TRBJ1-5; TRBD1 aligns across 8 bases. CDR3 length: 16 residues. Trimming at V came to 3 bases and at J to 2 bases, leaving 6 bases not matched to a gene. CDR3 sequence: CASSFGSGGRNQPQHF. The CDR3 region has the DNA TGTGCCAGCAGTTTTGGGTCAGGGGGCCGCAATCAGCCCCAGCATTTT.

This clonotype has only one observation. DNA for the CDR3: TGCGCCAGCAGCTCAGAAGGGGGACAGGGCTCCTACAATGAGCAGTTCTTC. Its protein is CASSSEGGQGSYNEQFF. J is TRBJ2-1 and V is TRBV4-1; 9 nucleotides match TRBD1. V shed 5 bases and J 0 bases; nucleotides not matched to a gene: 8. CDR1 is MGHRA, CDR2 YSYEKL, per germline. The CDR3 consists of 17 residues.

This clonotype was observed a few times. The chain carries TRBV12-3 or TRBV12-4 and TRBJ2-5, with 10 positions matching TRBD1. V lost 2 bases to trimming and J lost 5 bases; unmatched junction nucleotides: 8. CDR3 length equals 16 residues. In DNA form, the CDR3 reads TGTGCCAGCAGTTTAATCGTGACAGGGGGCCGGGAGACCCAGTACTTC. Amino acid sequence: CASSLIVTGGRETQYF.

This clonotype was seen repeatedly, ten times or more. The CDR3 sequence: CASSFGQGPKETQYF. Written as DNA, the CDR3 is TGTGCCAGCAGTTTTGGACAGGGGCCCAAAGAGACCCAGTACTTC. The chain has TRBV12-3 or TRBV12-4 and TRBJ2-5; 9 nucleotides line up with TRBD1. V shed 3 bases, J shed 3 bases, and the junction held 5 bases outside the gene matches. The CDR3 loop spans 15 amino acids.

The V call is TRBV15, the J call TRBJ1-5, with D uncertain. The germline V gene encodes CDR1 LNHNV and CDR2 YYDKDF (reference sequence). Trimming took 2 bases from V and 4 from J, leaving 9 bases between them. This CDR3 region has 14 residues. The CDR3 sequence: CATSRRALNQPQHF. The CDR3 DNA reads as TGTGCCACCAGCAGACGGGCCTTAAATCAGCCCCAGCATTTT.